This T cell receptor (beta chain) was sequenced during a study of T-cell reconstitution after alpha-beta-depleted transplantation in children. Study results and caveats: At the one-year point after transplant, T-cell counts and TCRbeta diversity were found to come mostly from T cells that had been newly produced. Expanded graft clones, several hundred of them, were reportedly the source of alpha-beta T cells about two months after transplant.

The V gene lost 5 bases and the J gene lost 4 bases, with 7 bases spanning the gap. The CDR3 sequence is 12 residues long. Germline V lookup: CDR1 MNHEY, CDR2 SMNVEV (reference sequence). A note on this clonotype: What it recognizes is unknown. This may arise from a read error, as a much more abundant clone is one base away.

Unique molecular identifiers were incorporated during preparation of the TCRbeta library. TCRdb re-called the PCR reads with MiXCR, one entry per CDR3 protein. Among some 300,000 distinct CDR3 sequences listed, around 10% were seen once. The specimen comprised PBMCs, sampled before TCRalphabeta/CD19-depleted stem cell transplant. V gene TRBV27 combines with J gene TRBJ2-3, with D uncertain. The receptor's source is a boy in the first two years of life with acute myeloid leukemia, due to receive a stem cell transplant. The chain's CDR3 is CASSVCPDTQYF. CDR3 in DNA: TGTGCCAGCAGTGTTTGCCCAGATACGCAGTATTTT.